These 18 T cell receptor beta chains came from one sample sequenced in a study of blood T cell repertoires in COVID-19. Assay: immunoSEQ multiplex PCR; the TCRdb copy retains only in-frame clones and omits some. The data hold about 56,000 clones, with roughly 80% observed a single time. Material: peripheral blood. The source of these receptors is a woman of 80 years or more with acute or convalescent COVID-19.

This chain joins TRBV5-1 and TRBJ1-3; 7 bases map to TRBD1. CDR3 length equals 16 residues. J gave up 0 bases and V 0 bases, and 3 bases lay outside the gene matches. Germline V gives CDR1 SGHRS, CDR2 YFSETQ. The CDR3 bases are TGCGCCAGCAGCTTGGGACAGGGCTACTCTGGAAACACCATATATTTT. Amino acids: CASSLGQGYSGNTIYF.

The rearrangement links TRBV5-6 to TRBJ2-3, with 8 bases aligning to TRBD2. Germline V CDR1 and CDR2: SGHDT, YYEEEE. The CDR3 spans 12 residues. Trimming at V came to 4 bases and at J to 11 bases, leaving 6 bases not matched to a gene. The chain's CDR3 is CASSRPSGGQYF. In DNA, the CDR3 is TGTGCCAGCAGCCGACCGAGCGGGGGGCAGTATTTT.

The chain employs TRBV25-1 and TRBJ1-6, with 7 nucleotides matching TRBD1. Germline CDR1 is MGHDK and CDR2 is SYGVNS. The V gene end was trimmed by 4 bases and the J gene end by 8 bases; junction bases not matched to a gene: 5. The CDR3 is 14 residues long. Written as DNA, the CDR3 is TGTGCCAGCAGTGGGACAGGCGGGGATTCACCCCTCCACTTT. This sequence encodes CASSGTGGDSPLHF.

The chain uses TRBV4-1 and TRBJ2-2, with 7 bases identical to TRBD2. Germline assignment: CDR1 MGHRA and CDR2 YSYEKL. V was clipped by 0 bases and J by 8 bases; unmatched bases: 18. CDR3 length: 19 amino acids. The CDR3 coding sequence is TGCGCCAGCAGCCAAGATAACCTAGCGGCGTCTCGGCTTAGGGGGGAGCTGTTTTTT. It is translated as CASSQDNLAASRLRGELFF.

This clone was counted only a few times. The chain recombines TRBV6-5 with TRBJ1-1; the D is unclear. V was clipped by 4 bases and J by 4 bases, with 13 bases between them. CDR3 length equals 14 residues. In germline, CDR1 is MNHEY, CDR2 SVGAGI. CDR3 residues: CASSSPGLATEAFF. The CDR3 DNA is TGTGCCAGCAGTTCCCCGGGGTTGGCCACTGAAGCTTTCTTT.

The chain links TRBV29-1 to TRBJ1-6; 8 bases agree with TRBD1. The J segment lost 9 bases and the V segment lost 5 bases, leaving 6 bases of the junction unmatched. The germline V gene has CDR1 SQVTM and CDR2 ANQGSEA. The CDR3 covers 13 residues. DNA for the CDR3: TGCAGCGTTTCGGGGACAGGTACTTCACCCCTCCACTTT. Its protein product is CSVSGTGTSPLHF.

The chain is built from TRBV21-1 and TRBJ2-7; the D call of TRBD2 is as the table states it, not checked on the DNA. TRBV21-1 corresponds to a pseudogene. The CDR3 length is 12 residues. The CDR3 is CASRGGDYEQYF. The CDR3, as DNA: TGTGCCAGTCGCGGGGGGGACTACGAGCAGTACTTC.

This clone was counted once. The chain has TRBV5-8 and TRBJ1-2; 10 nucleotides match TRBD1. The CDR3 consists of 15 residues. J was trimmed by 2 bases and V by 2 bases; bases with no gene match: 3. CDR1 is SGHTS, CDR2 YDEGEE, per germline. CDR3 bases: TGTGCCAGCAGCTTCAGACAGGGGGCGAACTATGGCTACACCTTC. Translated: CASSFRQGANYGYTF.

J is TRBJ1-1 and V is TRBV30; D is possibly TRBD1 (5 bases). Trimming removed 1 base at V and 12 bases at J, with 18 bases between. Germline CDR1 reads GTSNPN; CDR2 reads SVGIG (reference sequence). The CDR3 is 13 amino acids. The CDR3 coding sequence is TGTGCCTGGAGTGCTAACAGGCTCCGGCCGCCTTTCTTT. Its translation: CAWSANRLRPPFF.

The rearrangement links TRBV18 to TRBJ1-2; D not resolved. V lost 1 base and J 8 bases, leaving 11 bases between the germline ends. Germline V gene sequence: CDR1 KGHSH, CDR2 LQKENI. This CDR3 has 13 residues. In DNA, the CDR3 is TGTGCCAGCTCACCACGTGAAGGAGGAGGCTACACCTTC. Its translation: CASSPREGGGYTF.

This chain links TRBV6-4 with TRBJ2-3, with D uncertain. CDR3 length: 16 amino acids. V dropped 3 bases and J dropped 9 bases, with 22 bases sitting between them. Germline CDR1 reads MRHNA; CDR2 reads SNTAGT. CDR3: CASSEPQRRPRRTQYF. CDR3 nucleotides: TGTGCCAGCAGTGAGCCCCAAAGACGACCGCGCAGGACGCAGTATTTT.

The gene calls are TRBV15 and TRBJ1-5; 7 positions match TRBD1. The V gene's germline CDR1 is LNHNV and CDR2 YYDKDF (reference sequence). Trimming at V came to 4 bases and at J to 5 bases, leaving 8 bases not matched to a gene. The CDR3 length is 15 residues. CDR3 region: CATSKREDRDQPQHF. The CDR3 DNA follows: TGTGCCACCAGCAAACGCGAAGACAGGGATCAGCCCCAGCATTTT.

The gene calls are TRBV30 and TRBJ1-1; unclear D gene. Germline values: CDR1 GTSNPN, CDR2 SVGIG (reference sequence). The CDR3 is 15 residues long. Trimming stripped 2 bases from V and 4 bases from J, with 17 bases between. The CDR3 nucleotides are TGTGCCTGGAGTCGAGGGAGAAAATATTTCACTGAAGCTTTCTTT. This gives the protein CAWSRGRKYFTEAFF.

This clone was recorded once. The chain has TRBV7-8 and TRBJ2-7; D might be TRBD2 (5 bases). Trimming left V 8 bases short and J 2 bases short, with 19 bases between. The CDR3 length is 15 residues. Per germline, CDR1 SGHVS and CDR2 FQNEAQ. CDR3 nucleotide sequence: TGTGCCAGCTTACCGCGGGCAGAAGCTACCTACGAGCAGTACTTC. It translates to CASLPRAEATYEQYF.

This chain links TRBV29-1 with TRBJ1-1; 9 bases are a match to TRBD1. CDR1 and CDR2 from the germline V gene are SQVTM and ANQGSEA. The CDR3 has 14 amino acids. Germline trimming cut 3 bases from V and 1 base from J; bases unmatched to any gene: 3. The CDR3 spells CSVDLQGANTEAFF. The CDR3 nucleotides read TGCAGCGTTGACCTACAGGGGGCGAACACTGAAGCTTTCTTT.

The chain couples TRBV2 to TRBJ2-3, with TRBD2 identical over 9 bases. After removal of 7 bases from V and 1 base from J, the junction contained 6 bases not matched to a gene. This CDR3 is 15 amino acids long. Germline V gene lookup returns CDR1 SNHLY and CDR2 FYNNEI. The CDR3 here is CASNLAGGGTDTQYF. For the CDR3, the DNA is TGTGCCAGCAATCTGGCGGGGGGGGGCACAGATACGCAGTATTTT.

This clone has only a few counts. The chain is built from TRBV2 and TRBJ1-4, with 7 bases identical to TRBD1. Germline V gives CDR1 SNHLY, CDR2 FYNNEI. This CDR3 region has 14 residues. The V and J ends lost 7 bases and 8 bases, in that order; junction bases with no gene match: 10. The chain's CDR3 is CASKRTGPFEKLFF. The CDR3 DNA reads TGTGCCAGCAAGAGGACAGGCCCCTTCGAAAAACTGTTTTTT.

The rearrangement links TRBV28 to TRBJ2-2, with 8 bases aligning to TRBD2. Losses at the gene ends were 4 bases for V and 7 bases for J; bases not matched to a gene: 8. Germline V gives CDR1 MDHEN, CDR2 SYDVKM. This CDR3 has 15 amino acids. CDR3 protein: CASSSTGGVIGELFF. The CDR3 nucleotides are TGTGCCAGCAGTTCTACCGGGGGGGTTATCGGGGAGCTGTTTTTT.